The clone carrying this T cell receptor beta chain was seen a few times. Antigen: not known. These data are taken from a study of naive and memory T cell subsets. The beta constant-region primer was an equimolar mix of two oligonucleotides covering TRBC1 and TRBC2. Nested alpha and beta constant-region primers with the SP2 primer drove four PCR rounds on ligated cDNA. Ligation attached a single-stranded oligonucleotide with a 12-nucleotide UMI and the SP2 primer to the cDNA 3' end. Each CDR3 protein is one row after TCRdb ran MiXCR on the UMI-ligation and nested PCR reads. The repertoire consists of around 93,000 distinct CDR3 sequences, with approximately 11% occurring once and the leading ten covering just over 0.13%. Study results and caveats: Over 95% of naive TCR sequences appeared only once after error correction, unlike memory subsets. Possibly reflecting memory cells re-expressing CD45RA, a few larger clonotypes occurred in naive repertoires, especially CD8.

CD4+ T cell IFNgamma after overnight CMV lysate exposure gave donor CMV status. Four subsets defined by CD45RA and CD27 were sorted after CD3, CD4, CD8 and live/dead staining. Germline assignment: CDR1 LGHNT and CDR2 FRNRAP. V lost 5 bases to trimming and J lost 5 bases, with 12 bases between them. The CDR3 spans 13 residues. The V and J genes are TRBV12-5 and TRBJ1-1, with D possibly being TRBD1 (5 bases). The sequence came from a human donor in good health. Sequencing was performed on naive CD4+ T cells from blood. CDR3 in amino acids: CASGLQKGTEAFF. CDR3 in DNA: TGTGCTAGTGGTCTACAGAAGGGGACTGAAGCTTTCTTT. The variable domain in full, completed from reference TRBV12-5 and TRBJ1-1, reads DARVTQTPRHKVTEMGQEVTMRCQPILGHNTVFWYRQTMMQGLELLAYFRNRAPLDDSGMPKDRFSAEMPDATLATLKIQPSEPRDSAVYFCASGLQKGTEAFFGQGTRLTVV.